These 10 T cell receptor beta chains were all obtained from the same sample, sequenced in a study of cytomegalovirus exposure and HLA in healthy donors. Both 60 Vbeta primers and 13 Jbeta primers went into the PCR. Clones were read by immunoSEQ multiplex PCR, and TCRdb kept only the in-frame ones, dropping some. The table lists 200,000 to 250,000 clones, roughly four fifths of them singletons. Sequences were obtained from PBMCs. The receptors were sampled from a girl aged 10 to 17 in good health and CMV-seronegative.

The chain joins TRBV9 to TRBJ2-7; TRBD1 matches 7 bases. Unmatched junction bases numbered 7, after V lost 3 bases and J lost 4 bases. This CDR3 has 14 amino acids. Germline V gene lookup returns CDR1 SGDLS and CDR2 YYNGEE. The CDR3 loop is CASSGQGNEYEQYF. The DNA for the CDR3 is TGTGCCAGCAGCGGACAGGGAAATGAGTACGAGCAGTACTTC.

The chain recombines TRBV7-2 with TRBJ1-1, with D possibly TRBD1 on 6 matching bases. The CDR3 runs to 12 residues. With 0 bases removed from V and 8 bases from J, the gap between germline ends came to 7 bases. Germline V CDR1 and CDR2: SGHTA, FQGNSA. CDR3 amino acids: CASSLARGEAFF. The DNA for the CDR3 is TGTGCCAGCAGCTTAGCCAGGGGAGAAGCTTTCTTT. The full variable domain, in which reference TRBV7-2 and TRBJ1-1 provide the parts outside the CDR3, is GAGVSQSPSNKVTEKGKDVELRCDPISGHTALYWYRQSLGQGLEFLIYFQGNSAPDKSGLPSDRFSAERTGGSVSTLTIQRTQQEDSAVYLCASSLARGEAFFGQGTRLTVV.

V is TRBV28 and J is TRBJ1-1; tentatively, D is TRBD1 (5 bases). V lost 3 bases, J lost 5 bases, and 13 bases lay in between. The CDR3 loop spans 14 amino acids. CDR1 and CDR2 from the germline V gene are MDHEN and SYDVKM. Written as DNA, the CDR3 is TGTGCCAGCAGTTTGGGGCGTGGGAGGACTGAAGCTTTCTTT. Translation gives CASSLGRGRTEAFF.

CDR3 bases: TGTGCCAGCAGCCAAGATCTTAGGGCTTATGGCGGGGTTTCTGGACAGCCCCAGCATTTT. This codes for CASSQDLRAYGGVSGQPQHF. The J gene is TRBJ1-5, the V gene TRBV4-2, with D unresolved. The V end lost 0 bases, the J end lost 7 bases, and 28 bases lay between the germline ends. This CDR3 contains 20 residues. Germline V CDR1 and CDR2: LGHNA, YNFKEQ.

This clone was seen a handful of times. This chain links TRBV29-1 with TRBJ1-2; D uncertain. The germline V and J ends were trimmed by 7 bases and 8 bases, with 29 bases remaining between them. This CDR3 region has 16 residues. Germline CDR1 and CDR2: SQVTM and ANQGSEA. CDR3 region: CSALNPGNNANRGYTF. DNA for the CDR3: TGCAGCGCCCTAAATCCCGGGAATAACGCTAATCGGGGCTACACCTTC.

The chain is built from TRBV9 and TRBJ2-1, with a tentative D call TRBD2 (7 bases). CDR1 SGDLS and CDR2 YYNGEE come from the germline V gene. Trimming took off 0 bases at V and 4 bases at J, with 11 bases between the two ends. The CDR3 is 15 residues long. CDR3 bases: TGTGCCAGCAGCGTAGAAGGGGGGGGATACAATGAGCAGTTCTTC. It is translated as CASSVEGGGYNEQFF.

The V and J genes are TRBV6-6 and TRBJ1-2; no clear D. Germline CDR1 MNHNY, CDR2 SVGAGI (reference sequence). Deletions cut 6 bases from V and 1 base from J, with 9 bases between. The CDR3 has 13 amino acids. The CDR3 sequence is CASRPGDNYGYTF. The DNA of the CDR3 is TGTGCCAGCAGACCGGGTGATAACTATGGCTACACCTTC.

V and J are TRBV4-2 and TRBJ2-3; no definite D call. CDR1 and CDR2 (germline): LGHNA, YNFKEQ. The ends were cut back, 0 bases at V and 5 bases at J, with 6 bases in the middle. The CDR3 runs 13 residues. CDR3 nucleotides: TGTGCCAGCAGCCAAGATCCCCAAGATACGCAGTATTTT. Its protein product is CASSQDPQDTQYF.

The chain uses TRBV19 and TRBJ1-2; no firm D call. The V end was cut by 5 bases, the J end by 8 bases, with 15 bases between. CDR1 LNHDA and CDR2 SQIVND come from the germline V gene (reference sequence). The CDR3 is made up of 13 amino acids. CDR3 sequence reads: CASSRVPAYGYTF. CDR3 coding DNA: TGTGCCAGTAGTCGGGTGCCGGCCTACGGCTACACCTTC.

V usage is TRBV18 and J usage is TRBJ1-2; 9 bases match TRBD1. With 3 bases clipped from V and 4 bases from J, the junction kept 9 bases outside the gene matches. There are 16 residues in the CDR3. CDR1 and CDR2 from the germline V gene are KGHSH and LQKENI. CDR3 amino acids: CASSPLPGQGSYGYTF. The CDR3 region has the DNA TGTGCCAGCTCACCTCTACCGGGACAGGGATCCTATGGCTACACCTTC. Full variable domain (remainder filled in from reference TRBV18 and TRBJ1-2): NAGVMQNPRHLVRRRGQEARLRCSPMKGHSHVYWYRQLPEEGLKFMVYLQKENIIDESGMPKERFSAEFPKEGPSILRIQQVVRGDSAAYFCASSPLPGQGSYGYTFGSGTRLTVV.